This record concerns one T cell receptor beta chain sequence. The data belong to a study of T cell changes during pregnancy in multiple sclerosis. Method: immunoSEQ multiplex PCR; TCRdb's copy keeps in-frame clones and lacks some. The sample has about 80,000 clones, roughly nine tenths seen once. The CDR3 sequence is 20 residues long. The germline gives CDR1 GTSNPN, CDR2 SVGIG (reference sequence). After removal of 2 bases from V and 7 bases from J, the junction contained 22 bases not matched to a gene. This rearrangement joins TRBV30 to TRBJ2-2; TRBD1 agrees at 10 bases. This receptor was identified in a female donor with multiple sclerosis, enrolled in a pregnancy study. This material consisted of peripheral blood, taken before pregnancy. The CDR3 loop reads CAWSTPATDRDRGRIGELFF. CDR3 DNA sequence: TGTGCCTGGAGTACCCCAGCCACCGACCGGGACAGGGGAAGAATCGGGGAGCTGTTTTTT.